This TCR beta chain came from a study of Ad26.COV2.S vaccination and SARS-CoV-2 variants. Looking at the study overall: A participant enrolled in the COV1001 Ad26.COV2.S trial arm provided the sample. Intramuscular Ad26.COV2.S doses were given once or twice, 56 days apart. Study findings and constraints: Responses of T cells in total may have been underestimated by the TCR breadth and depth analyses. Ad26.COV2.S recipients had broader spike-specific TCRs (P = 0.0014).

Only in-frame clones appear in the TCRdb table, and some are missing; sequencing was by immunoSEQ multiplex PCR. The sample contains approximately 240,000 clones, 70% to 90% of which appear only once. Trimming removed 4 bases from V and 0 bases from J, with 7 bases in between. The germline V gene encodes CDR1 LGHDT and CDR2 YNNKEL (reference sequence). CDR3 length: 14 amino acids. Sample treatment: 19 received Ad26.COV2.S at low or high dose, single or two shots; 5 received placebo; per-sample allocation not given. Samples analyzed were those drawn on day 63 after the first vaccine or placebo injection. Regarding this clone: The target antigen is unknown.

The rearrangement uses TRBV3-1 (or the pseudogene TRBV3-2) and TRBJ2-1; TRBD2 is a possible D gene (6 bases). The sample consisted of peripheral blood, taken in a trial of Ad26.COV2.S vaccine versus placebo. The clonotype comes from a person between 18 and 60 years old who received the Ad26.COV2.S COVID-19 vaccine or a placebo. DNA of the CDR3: TGTGCCAGCAGCCGGGGGGACTCCTACAATGAGCAGTTCTTC. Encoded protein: CASSRGDSYNEQFF.